Given below is one T cell receptor (beta chain) in context. Methods used by the authors: Cell counts per sample came from amplifying reference gene primers. Sequenced by immunoSEQ multiplex PCR; TCRdb stores in-frame clones only, minus some. That table gives V, J and clone size, and the DNA gave D and trimming. The sample records 100,000 to 150,000 clones, about 74% being singletons. This sample was included in a study of blood T cell repertoires in COVID-19. Study-wide context: There were acute and convalescent COVID-19 samples, and they came from the United States, Italy and Spain. T cells, B-cell-depleted T cells, or PBMCs supplied cDNA or gDNA.

Trimming shortened V by 1 base and J by 2 bases, and 12 bases separated the two germline ends. The CDR3 loop spans 16 amino acids. CDR1 KGHSH and CDR2 LQKENI come from the germline V gene. This chain uses TRBV18 with TRBJ2-1; weak D call: TRBD1 (5 bases). The receptor comes from a man in his fifties or sixties with acute or convalescent COVID-19. The material sequenced was peripheral blood. Here the CDR3 reads CASSPRGSRTYNEQFF. As DNA, the CDR3 is TGTGCCAGCTCACCACGGGGCTCCCGGACCTACAATGAGCAGTTCTTC.